A single T cell receptor (beta chain) is shown here with its context. One junction end disagrees with the germline gene, perhaps due to a read error. TCRdb itself ran the RACE reads through MiXCR, one entry per CDR3 protein. This table holds 50,000 or so distinct CDR3 sequences, about 11% found once. Germline V CDR1 and CDR2: LGHDT, YNNKEL (reference sequence). The CDR3 length is 13 residues. The entry originates in a study of human T cells and chemical hapten exposure. Study-wide context: Weekly administration of diphenylcyclopropenone to the scalp of patients continued throughout the roughly 25-week study.

Time point reported: patch test 1, 2 weeks after DPC sensitization. Regarding treatment: therapeutic diphenylcyclopropenone sensitization with weekly scalp DPC. Sequencing started from total RNA isolated from unfractionated whole blood. This sequence joins TRBV3-1 and TRBJ2-5, with 10 bases identical to TRBD2. This TCR derives from a middle-aged woman with alopecia areata. Some clones in this sample may be carry-over from other donors' samples. Sequenced here: whole blood, sampled in connection with sensitization to the hapten diphenylcyclopropenone (DPC). Here the CDR3 reads CASSQGLAGARGF. The CDR3 DNA reads TGTGCCAGCAGCCAAGGGCTAGCGGGGGCCCGGGGGTTC.